What follows is one TCR beta chain and its context. Its antigen is currently unknown. The study sampled nominally healthy donors, though unrecorded immune exposures were likely. The source of the sample is a study of cytomegalovirus exposure and HLA in healthy donors. Findings and limits, study-wide: Available immune exposure information was restricted to CMV serostatus only. TCR beta V- and J-gene trimming was later associated with a missense DCLRE1C variant.

V dropped 0 bases and J dropped 9; count of bases not matched to a gene: 5. Germline-derived CDR1 and CDR2 are SGHRS and YFSETQ. The CDR3 spans 14 residues. PCR involved 60 Vbeta and 13 Jbeta primers. The assay was immunoSEQ multiplex PCR, and TCRdb's table has in-frame clones only and misses some. Seen here are nearly 200,000 clones, around 83% observed once, and the top ten hold 6.5%. The chain employs TRBV5-1 and TRBJ2-1; the match to TRBD1 covers 8 bases. The TCR comes from a woman aged 50 to 60 in good health and CMV-seropositive. Specimen: PBMCs. CDR3 loop: CASSLATTGGEQFF. The CDR3 nucleotides are TGCGCCAGCAGCTTGGCGACTACAGGGGGTGAGCAGTTCTTC.